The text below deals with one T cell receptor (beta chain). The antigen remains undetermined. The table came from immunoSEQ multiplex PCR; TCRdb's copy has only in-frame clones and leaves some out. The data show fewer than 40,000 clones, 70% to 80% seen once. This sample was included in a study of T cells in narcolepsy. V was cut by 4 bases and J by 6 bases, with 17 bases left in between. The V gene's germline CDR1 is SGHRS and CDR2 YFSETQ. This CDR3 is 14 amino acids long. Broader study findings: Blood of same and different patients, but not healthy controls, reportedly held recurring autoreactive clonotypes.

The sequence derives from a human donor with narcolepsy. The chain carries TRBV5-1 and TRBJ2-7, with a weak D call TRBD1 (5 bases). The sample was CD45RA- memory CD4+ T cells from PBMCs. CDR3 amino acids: CASSPRDGQGEQYF. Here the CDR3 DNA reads TGCGCCAGCAGCCCCCGAGACGGTCAGGGCGAGCAGTACTTC.